One and the same sample provided the 6 T cell receptor beta chains below, sequenced in a study of regulatory T cells in long-lasting Graves disease. Construction of the TCR beta libraries employed iRepertoire HTBI primers in conjunction with Arm-PCR of CDR3 regions. In TCRdb, the multiplex PCR reads were re-called with MiXCR into one record per CDR3 protein. The data show about 360,000 distinct CDR3 sequences, 15% to 20% seen once. The time point denotes: newly diagnosed GD, antithyroid drugs for less than 3 months. RNA isolated from PBMCs was used to make the TCR library. These data were also filed under a second study, of T cells in Graves' hyperthyroidism and ophthalmopathy.

Material: peripheral blood mononuclear cells (PBMCs), obtained at new diagnosis, from a patient treated with antithyroid drugs. These receptors all stem from a woman aged 18 to 35 with Graves disease.

This chain links TRBV12-3 or TRBV12-4 with TRBJ2-7; D may be TRBD2 (7 bases). V lost 1 base and J lost 5, with 15 bases in between. This CDR3 comprises 15 residues. CDR3 nucleotides: TGTGCCAGCAGTTTAGTGGGGGGGGCCGTCAACGAGCAGTACTTC. Residues: CASSLVGGAVNEQYF.

This clonotype was found many times. CDR3 nucleotide sequence: TGTGCCAGCAGCTTGGGGGACGCCGGGGGGGCTTTCTTT. Translated, it gives CASSLGDAGGAFF. The J gene is TRBJ1-1, the V gene TRBV11-2, with D possibly matching TRBD1 (5 bases). This CDR3 region has 13 residues. Germline CDR1 is SGHAT and CDR2 is FQNNGV. V lost 3 bases and J 11 bases, leaving 16 bases between the germline ends.

This clonotype was seen repeatedly, ten times or more. The J gene is TRBJ2-7, the V gene TRBV6-5; D remains unclear. There are 15 residues in the CDR3. The germline CDR1 and CDR2 sequences are MNHEY and SVGAGI. V lost 2 bases and J lost 0, with 11 bases in between. Written as DNA, the CDR3 is TGTGCCAGCAGTTACGCCCGGAGAAGCTCCTACGAGCAGTACTTC. It translates to CASSYARRSSYEQYF.

This clonotype appeared many times. This sequence joins TRBV2 and TRBJ2-7; tentative D call: TRBD2 (5 bases). Germline assignment: CDR1 SNHLY and CDR2 FYNNEI. This CDR3 comprises 11 residues. V lost 8 bases, J lost 7 bases, and 12 bases lay in between. This CDR3 is CASSGGWEQYF. The CDR3 nucleotides are TGTGCCAGCTCCGGAGGTTGGGAGCAGTACTTC.

This clonotype was observed a few times. The rearrangement uses TRBV12-3 or TRBV12-4 and TRBJ2-7; weak D call: TRBD2 (6 bases). Between the trimmed V and J ends, which lost 6 bases and 4 bases, there was a span of 10 bases. CDR3 size: 12 residues. The CDR3 protein is CASRGLIYEQYF. Written as DNA, the CDR3 is TGTGCCAGCAGGGGACTGATTTACGAGCAGTACTTC.

There are a few counts of this clonotype. This sequence joins TRBV7-3 and TRBJ2-7; TRBD1 matches at 7 bases. Germline CDR1 SGHTA, CDR2 FQGTGA. Trimming removed 5 bases from V and 4 bases from J; junction bases left unmatched: 14. CDR3 length equals 16 residues. The CDR3 region is CASSPTSDRTQYEQYF. The CDR3 nucleotides are TGTGCCAGCAGCCCAACATCGGACAGGACCCAGTACGAGCAGTACTTC.